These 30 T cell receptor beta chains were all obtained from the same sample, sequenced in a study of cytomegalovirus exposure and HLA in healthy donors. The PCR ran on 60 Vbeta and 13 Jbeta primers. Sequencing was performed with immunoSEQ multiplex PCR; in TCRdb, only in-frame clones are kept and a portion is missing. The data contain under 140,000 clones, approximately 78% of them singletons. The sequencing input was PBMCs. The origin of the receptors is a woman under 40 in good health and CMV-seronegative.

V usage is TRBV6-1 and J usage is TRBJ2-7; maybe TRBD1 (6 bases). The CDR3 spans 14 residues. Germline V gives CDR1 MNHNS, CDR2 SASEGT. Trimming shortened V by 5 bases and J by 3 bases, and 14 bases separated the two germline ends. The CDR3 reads CASSRQELGYEQYF. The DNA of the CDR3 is TGTGCCAGCAGTAGACAGGAATTGGGCTACGAGCAGTACTTC.

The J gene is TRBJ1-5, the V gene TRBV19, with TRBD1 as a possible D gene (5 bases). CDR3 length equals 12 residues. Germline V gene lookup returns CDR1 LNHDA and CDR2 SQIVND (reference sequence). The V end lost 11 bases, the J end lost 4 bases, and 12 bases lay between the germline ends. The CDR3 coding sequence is TGTGCCTCCTGGGGGGGGAATCAGCCCCAGCATTTT. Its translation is CASWGGNQPQHF.

This CDR3 is CASSLVGQGEGEAFF. The CDR3 nucleotides are TGTGCCAGCAGCTTAGTCGGGCAGGGGGAAGGTGAAGCTTTCTTT. This sequence joins TRBV7-9 and TRBJ1-1; TRBD1 agrees at 7 bases. After removal of 1 base from V and 7 bases from J, the junction contained 9 bases not matched to a gene. The CDR3 has 15 amino acids. The germline gives CDR1 SEHNR, CDR2 FQNEAQ (reference sequence). Drawing the rest from reference TRBV7-9 and TRBJ1-1, the complete variable domain is DTGVSQNPRHKITKRGQNVTFRCDPISEHNRLYWYRQTLGQGPEFLTYFQNEAQLEKSRLLSDRFSAERPKGSFSTLEIQRTEQGDSAMYLCASSLVGQGEGEAFFGQGTRLTVV.

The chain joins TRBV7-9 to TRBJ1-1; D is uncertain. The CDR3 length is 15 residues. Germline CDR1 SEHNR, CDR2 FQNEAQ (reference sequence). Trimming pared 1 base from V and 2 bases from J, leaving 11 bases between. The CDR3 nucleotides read TGTGCCAGCAGCTTAGAGCAGGCGATAAACACTGAAGCTTTCTTT. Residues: CASSLEQAINTEAFF.

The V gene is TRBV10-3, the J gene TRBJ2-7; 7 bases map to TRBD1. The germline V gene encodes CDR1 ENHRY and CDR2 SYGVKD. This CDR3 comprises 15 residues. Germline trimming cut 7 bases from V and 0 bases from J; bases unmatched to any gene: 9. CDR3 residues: CAIMGQGDSSYEQYF. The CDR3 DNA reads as TGTGCCATCATGGGTCAGGGGGATTCCTCCTACGAGCAGTACTTC.

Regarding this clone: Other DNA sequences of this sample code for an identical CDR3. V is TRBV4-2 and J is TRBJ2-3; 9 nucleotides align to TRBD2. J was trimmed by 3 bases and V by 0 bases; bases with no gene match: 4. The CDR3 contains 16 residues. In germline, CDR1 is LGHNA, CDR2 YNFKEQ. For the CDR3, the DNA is TGTGCCAGCAGCCAAGAAGTAGCGGGAGAAACAGATACGCAGTATTTT. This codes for CASSQEVAGETDTQYF.

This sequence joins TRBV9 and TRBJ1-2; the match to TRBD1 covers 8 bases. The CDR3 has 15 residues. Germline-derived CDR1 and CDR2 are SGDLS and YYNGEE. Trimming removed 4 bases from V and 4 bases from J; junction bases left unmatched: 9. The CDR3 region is CASSNQGAGVYGYTF. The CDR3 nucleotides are TGTGCCAGCAGCAATCAGGGGGCGGGTGTCTATGGCTACACCTTC.

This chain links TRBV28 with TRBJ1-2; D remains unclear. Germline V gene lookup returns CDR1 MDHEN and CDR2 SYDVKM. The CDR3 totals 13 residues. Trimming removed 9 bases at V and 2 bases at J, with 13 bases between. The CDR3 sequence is CASETYSNYGYTF. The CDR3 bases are TGTGCCAGTGAGACATACTCCAACTATGGCTACACCTTC.

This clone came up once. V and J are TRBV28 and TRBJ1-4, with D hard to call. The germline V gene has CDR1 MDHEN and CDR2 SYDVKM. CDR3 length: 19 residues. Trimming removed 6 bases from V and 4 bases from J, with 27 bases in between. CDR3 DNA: TGTGCCAGCAGGGCCATTGTTTCGGTTTCGCTAGGCATTAATGAAAAACTGTTTTTT. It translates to CASRAIVSVSLGINEKLFF.

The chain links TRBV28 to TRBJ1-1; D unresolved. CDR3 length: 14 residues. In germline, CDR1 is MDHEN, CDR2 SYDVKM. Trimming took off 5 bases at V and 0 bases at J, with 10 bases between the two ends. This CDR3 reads CASSSYLMNTEAFF. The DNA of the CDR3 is TGTGCCAGCAGTAGCTACCTCATGAACACTGAAGCTTTCTTT.

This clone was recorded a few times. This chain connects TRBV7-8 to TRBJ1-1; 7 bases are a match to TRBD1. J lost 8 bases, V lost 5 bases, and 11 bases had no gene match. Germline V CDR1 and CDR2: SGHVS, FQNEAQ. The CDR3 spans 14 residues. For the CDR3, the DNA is TGTGCCAGCAGCCGTAAGGGGGCAGTATTAGAAGCTTTCTTT. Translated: CASSRKGAVLEAFF.

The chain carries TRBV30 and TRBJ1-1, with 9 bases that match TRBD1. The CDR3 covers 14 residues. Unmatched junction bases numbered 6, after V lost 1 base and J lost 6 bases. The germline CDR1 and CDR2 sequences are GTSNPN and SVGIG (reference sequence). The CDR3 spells CAWSGTGGRSEAFF. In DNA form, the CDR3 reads TGTGCCTGGAGTGGCACAGGGGGCCGGTCTGAAGCTTTCTTT. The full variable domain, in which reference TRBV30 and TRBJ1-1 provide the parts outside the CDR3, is SQTIHQWPATLVQPVGSPLSLECTVEGTSNPNLYWYRQAAGRGLQLLFYSVGIGQISSEVPQNLSASRPQDRQFILSSKKLLLSDSGFYLCAWSGTGGRSEAFFGQGTRLTVV.

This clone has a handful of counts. The CDR3, as DNA: TGTGCCAGCACAAGATCCTACAGGGTGTACACTGAAGCTTTCTTT. It specifies CASTRSYRVYTEAFF. The J gene is TRBJ1-1, the V gene TRBV6-5, with D possibly being TRBD1 (6 bases). Germline V gene lookup returns CDR1 MNHEY and CDR2 SVGAGI. This CDR3 has 15 amino acids. Trimming removed 7 bases at V and 3 bases at J, with 18 bases between.

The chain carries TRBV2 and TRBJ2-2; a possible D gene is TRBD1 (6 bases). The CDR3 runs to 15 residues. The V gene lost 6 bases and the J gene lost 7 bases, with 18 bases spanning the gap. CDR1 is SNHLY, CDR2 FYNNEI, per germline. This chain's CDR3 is CASSLQGRVGGELFF. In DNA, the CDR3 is TGTGCCAGCAGCCTTCAGGGGCGAGTCGGCGGGGAGCTGTTTTTT. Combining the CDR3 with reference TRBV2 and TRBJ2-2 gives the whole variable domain EPEVTQTPSHQVTQMGQEVILRCVPISNHLYFYWYRQILGQKVEFLVSFYNNEISEKSEIFDDQFSVERPDGSNFTLKIRSTKLEDSAMYFCASSLQGRVGGELFFGEGSRLTVL.

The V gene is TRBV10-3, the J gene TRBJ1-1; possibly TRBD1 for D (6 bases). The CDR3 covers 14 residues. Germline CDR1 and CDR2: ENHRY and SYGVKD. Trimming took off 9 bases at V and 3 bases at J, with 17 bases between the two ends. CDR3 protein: CAIRAGGADTEAFF. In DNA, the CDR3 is TGTGCCATACGAGCCGGGGGGGCGGACACTGAAGCTTTCTTT.

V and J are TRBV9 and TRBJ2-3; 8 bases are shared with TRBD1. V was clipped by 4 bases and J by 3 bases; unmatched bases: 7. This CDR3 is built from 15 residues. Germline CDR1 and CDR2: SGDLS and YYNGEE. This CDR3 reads CASSPTGAGTDTQYF. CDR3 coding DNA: TGTGCCAGCAGCCCGACAGGGGCAGGGACAGATACGCAGTATTTT.

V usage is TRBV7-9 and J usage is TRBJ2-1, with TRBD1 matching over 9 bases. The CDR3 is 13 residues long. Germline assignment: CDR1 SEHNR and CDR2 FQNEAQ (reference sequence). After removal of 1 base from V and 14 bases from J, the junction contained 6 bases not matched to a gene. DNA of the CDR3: TGTGCCAGCAGCTTAGTTGTCACAGGGGGCGAGTTCTTC. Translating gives CASSLVVTGGEFF.

CDR3 coding DNA: TGCGCCAGCAGCGGACGGGGACTAGCGGGAGGCAACACCGGGGAGCTGTTTTTT. Translation gives CASSGRGLAGGNTGELFF. This chain uses TRBV4-1 with TRBJ2-2, with 15 bases aligning to TRBD2. Germline V lookup: CDR1 MGHRA, CDR2 YSYEKL. The CDR3 runs to 18 residues. J gave up 2 bases and V 5 bases, and 6 bases lay outside the gene matches.

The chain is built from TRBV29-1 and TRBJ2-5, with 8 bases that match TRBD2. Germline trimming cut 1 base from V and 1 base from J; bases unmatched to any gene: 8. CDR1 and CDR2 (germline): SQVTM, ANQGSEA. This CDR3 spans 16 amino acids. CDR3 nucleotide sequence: TGCAGCGTTGAAGGCCGAAGCGGGGGCTTCCAAGAGACCCAGTACTTC. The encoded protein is CSVEGRSGGFQETQYF.

As DNA, the CDR3 is TGCAGCGTAGGAAACAGGGACAGGGGGGAGCAGTACTTC. Translated, it gives CSVGNRDRGEQYF. J is TRBJ2-7 and V is TRBV29-1, with 11 bases fitting TRBD1. The germline gives CDR1 SQVTM, CDR2 ANQGSEA. This CDR3 comprises 13 residues. Trimming at V came to 6 bases and at J to 7 bases, leaving 8 bases not matched to a gene.

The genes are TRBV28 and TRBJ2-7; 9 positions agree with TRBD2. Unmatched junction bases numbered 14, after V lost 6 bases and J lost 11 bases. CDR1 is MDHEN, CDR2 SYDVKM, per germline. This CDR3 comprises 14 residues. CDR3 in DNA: TGTGCCAGCAGACAAGCGGGGGGCTACCTGATGGAGTACTTC. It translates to CASRQAGGYLMEYF.

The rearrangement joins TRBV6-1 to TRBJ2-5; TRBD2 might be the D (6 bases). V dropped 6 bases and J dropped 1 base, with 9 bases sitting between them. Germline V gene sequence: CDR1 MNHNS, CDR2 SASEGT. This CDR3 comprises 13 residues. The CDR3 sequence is CASRPGAQETQYF. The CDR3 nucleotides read TGTGCCAGCAGACCGGGAGCCCAAGAGACCCAGTACTTC.

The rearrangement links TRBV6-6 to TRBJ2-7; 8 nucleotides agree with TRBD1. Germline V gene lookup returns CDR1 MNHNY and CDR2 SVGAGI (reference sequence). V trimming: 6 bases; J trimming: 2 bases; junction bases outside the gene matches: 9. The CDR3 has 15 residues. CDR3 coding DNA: TGTGCCAGCAGGGACATGGACAGGGAAGCCTACGAGCAGTACTTC. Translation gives CASRDMDREAYEQYF.

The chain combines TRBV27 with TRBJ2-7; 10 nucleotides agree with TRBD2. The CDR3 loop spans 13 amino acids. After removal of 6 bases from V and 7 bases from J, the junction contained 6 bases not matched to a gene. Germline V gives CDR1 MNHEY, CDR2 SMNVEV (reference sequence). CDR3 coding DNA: TGTGCCAGCAGACTAGCGGGAAATAGGGAGCAGTACTTC. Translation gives CASRLAGNREQYF.

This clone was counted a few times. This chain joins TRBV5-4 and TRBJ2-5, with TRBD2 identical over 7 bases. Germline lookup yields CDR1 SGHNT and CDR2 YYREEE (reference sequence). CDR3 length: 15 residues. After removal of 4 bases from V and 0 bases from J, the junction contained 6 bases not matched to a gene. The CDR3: CASSPVRGDQETQYF. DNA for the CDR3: TGTGCCAGCAGCCCCGTCCGGGGGGACCAAGAGACCCAGTACTTC.

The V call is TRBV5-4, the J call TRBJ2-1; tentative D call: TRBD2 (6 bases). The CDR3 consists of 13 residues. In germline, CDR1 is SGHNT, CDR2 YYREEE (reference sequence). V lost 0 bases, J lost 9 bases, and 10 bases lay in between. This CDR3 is CASSLGLVGEQFF. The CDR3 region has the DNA TGTGCCAGCAGCTTGGGACTAGTTGGTGAGCAGTTCTTC.

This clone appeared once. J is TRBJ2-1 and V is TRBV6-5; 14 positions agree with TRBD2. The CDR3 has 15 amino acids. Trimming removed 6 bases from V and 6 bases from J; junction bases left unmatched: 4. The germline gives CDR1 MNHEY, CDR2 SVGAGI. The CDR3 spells CASRLTSGRVNEQFF. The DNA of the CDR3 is TGTGCCAGCAGACTGACTAGCGGGAGGGTCAATGAGCAGTTCTTC.

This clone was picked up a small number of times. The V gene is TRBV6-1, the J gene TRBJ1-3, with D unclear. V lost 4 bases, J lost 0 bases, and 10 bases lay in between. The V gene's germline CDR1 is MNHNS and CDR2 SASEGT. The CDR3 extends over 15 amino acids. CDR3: CASSGLLISGNTIYF. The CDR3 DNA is TGTGCCAGCAGTGGACTGTTGATCTCTGGAAACACCATATATTTT.

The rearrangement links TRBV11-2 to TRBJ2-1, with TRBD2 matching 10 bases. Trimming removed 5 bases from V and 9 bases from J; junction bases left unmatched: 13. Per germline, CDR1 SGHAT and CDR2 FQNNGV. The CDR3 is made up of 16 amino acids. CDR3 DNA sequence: TGTGCCAGCAGCCAGCCCCCGGGACTAGCGCCGAGTGAGCAGTTCTTC. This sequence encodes CASSQPPGLAPSEQFF. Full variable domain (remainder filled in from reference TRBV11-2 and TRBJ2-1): EAGVAQSPRYKIIEKRQSVAFWCNPISGHATLYWYQQILGQGPKLLIQFQNNGVVDDSQLPKDRFSAERLKGVDSTLKIQPAKLEDSAVYLCASSQPPGLAPSEQFFGPGTRLTVL.

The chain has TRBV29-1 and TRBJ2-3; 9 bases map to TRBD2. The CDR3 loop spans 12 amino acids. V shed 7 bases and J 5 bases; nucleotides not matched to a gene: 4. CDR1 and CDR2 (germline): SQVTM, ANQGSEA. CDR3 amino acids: CSDSGGVDTQYF. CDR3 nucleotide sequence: TGCAGCGATAGCGGGGGCGTAGATACGCAGTATTTT.